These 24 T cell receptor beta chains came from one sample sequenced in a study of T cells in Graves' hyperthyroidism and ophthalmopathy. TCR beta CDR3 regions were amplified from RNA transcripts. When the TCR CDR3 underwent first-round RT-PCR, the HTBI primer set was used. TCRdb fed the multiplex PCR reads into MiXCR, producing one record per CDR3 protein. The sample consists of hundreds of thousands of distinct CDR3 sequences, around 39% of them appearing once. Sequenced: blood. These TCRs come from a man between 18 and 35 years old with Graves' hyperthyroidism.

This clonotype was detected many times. In nucleotides, the CDR3 is TGTGCCACCAGCAGCCTCCTCGCGGGACTCATCTCCTACGAGCAGTACTTC. As protein: CATSSLLAGLISYEQYF. The chain carries TRBV15 and TRBJ2-7, with D possibly being TRBD2 (6 bases). The germline V gene has CDR1 LNHNV and CDR2 YYDKDF (reference sequence). V lost 3 bases to trimming and J lost 0 bases, with 18 bases between them. This CDR3 is 17 amino acids long.

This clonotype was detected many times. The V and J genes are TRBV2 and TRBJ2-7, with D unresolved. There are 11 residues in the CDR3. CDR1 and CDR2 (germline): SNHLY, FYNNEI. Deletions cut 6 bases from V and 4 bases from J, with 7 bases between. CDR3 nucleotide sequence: TGTGCCAGCAGCCCCAAATACGAGCAGTACTTC. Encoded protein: CASSPKYEQYF.

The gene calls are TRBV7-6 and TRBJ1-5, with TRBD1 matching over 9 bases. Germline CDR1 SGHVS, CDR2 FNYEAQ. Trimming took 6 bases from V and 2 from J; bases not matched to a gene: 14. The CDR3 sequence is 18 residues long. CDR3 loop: CASSYGLTGGVGNQPQHF. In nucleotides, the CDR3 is TGTGCCAGCAGTTACGGCCTCACAGGGGGCGTTGGCAATCAGCCCCAGCATTTT.

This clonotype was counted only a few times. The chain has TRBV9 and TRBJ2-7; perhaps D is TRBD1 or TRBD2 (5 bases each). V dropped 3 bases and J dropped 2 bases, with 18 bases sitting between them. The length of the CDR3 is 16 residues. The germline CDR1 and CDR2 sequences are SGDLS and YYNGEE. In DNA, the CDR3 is TGTGCCAGCAGCGCCCTCCGCGACGGGGCCACCTACGAGCAGTACTTC. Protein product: CASSALRDGATYEQYF.

CDR3: CASSDQENNEQFF. CDR3 nucleotide sequence: TGTGCCAGCAGTGACCAAGAAAACAATGAGCAGTTCTTC. The V gene is TRBV6-4, the J gene TRBJ2-1; D is undetermined. The CDR3 length is 13 residues. V was shortened by 2 bases and J by 5 bases, with 7 bases between the two germline ends. CDR1 MRHNA and CDR2 SNTAGT come from the germline V gene.

CDR3 nucleotides: TGTGCCATCAGTGAGCCGGTGACTCAAGAGACCCAGTACTTC. Translating it yields CAISEPVTQETQYF. V and J are TRBV10-3 and TRBJ2-5; D unresolved. V was cut by 2 bases and J by 2 bases, with 9 bases left in between. Germline loops: CDR1 ENHRY, CDR2 SYGVKD. The CDR3 has 14 residues.

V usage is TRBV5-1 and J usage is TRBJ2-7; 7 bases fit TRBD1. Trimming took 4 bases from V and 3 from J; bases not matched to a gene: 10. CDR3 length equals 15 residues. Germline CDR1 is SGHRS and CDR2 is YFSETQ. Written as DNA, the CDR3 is TGCGCCAGCAGCACTGGACAGGCGACACTCTACGAGCAGTACTTC. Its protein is CASSTGQATLYEQYF.

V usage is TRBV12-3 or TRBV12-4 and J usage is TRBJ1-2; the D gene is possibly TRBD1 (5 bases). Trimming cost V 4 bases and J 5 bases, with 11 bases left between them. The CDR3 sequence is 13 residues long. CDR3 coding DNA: TGTGCCAGCAGTTACGAGGGGAGATATGGCTACACCTTC. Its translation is CASSYEGRYGYTF.

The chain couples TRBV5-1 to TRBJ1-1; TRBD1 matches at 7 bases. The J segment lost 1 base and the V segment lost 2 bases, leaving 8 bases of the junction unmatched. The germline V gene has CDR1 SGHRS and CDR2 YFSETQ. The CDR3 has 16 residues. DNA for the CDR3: TGCGCCAGCAGCTTACTTTCCGGGACAGCGAACACTGAAGCTTTCTTT. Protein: CASSLLSGTANTEAFF.

The CDR3 DNA sequence: TGTGCCAGCGCTTCCGGGACTAGCGGGGTGGGCGAGCAGTACTTC. Translated: CASASGTSGVGEQYF. The chain links TRBV7-2 to TRBJ2-7; 13 positions match TRBD2. The germline CDR1 and CDR2 sequences are SGHTA and FQGNSA. CDR3 length: 15 residues. The V gene end was trimmed by 8 bases and the J gene end by 6 bases; junction bases not matched to a gene: 10.

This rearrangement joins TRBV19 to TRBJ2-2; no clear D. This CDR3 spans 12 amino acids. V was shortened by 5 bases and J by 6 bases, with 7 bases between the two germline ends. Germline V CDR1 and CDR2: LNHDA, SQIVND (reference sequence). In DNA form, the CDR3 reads TGTGCCAGTAGTCGGGCGGCCGGGGAGCTGTTTTTT. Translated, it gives CASSRAAGELFF.

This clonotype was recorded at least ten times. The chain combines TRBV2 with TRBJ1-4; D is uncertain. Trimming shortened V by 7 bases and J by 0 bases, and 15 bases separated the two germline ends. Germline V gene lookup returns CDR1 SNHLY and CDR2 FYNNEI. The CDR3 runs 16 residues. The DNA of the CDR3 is TGTGCCAGCATGCGGTGGACGGCTGCAACTAATGAAAAACTGTTTTTT. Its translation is CASMRWTAATNEKLFF.

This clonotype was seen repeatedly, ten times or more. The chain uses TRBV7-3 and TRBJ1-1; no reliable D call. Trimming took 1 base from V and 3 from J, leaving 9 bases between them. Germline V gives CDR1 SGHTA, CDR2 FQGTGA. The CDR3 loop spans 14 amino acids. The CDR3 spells CASSLRWAHTEAFF. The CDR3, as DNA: TGTGCCAGCAGCTTAAGATGGGCCCACACTGAAGCTTTCTTT.

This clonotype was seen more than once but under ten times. CDR3: CASKRWESGYNSPLHF. The CDR3 DNA follows: TGTGCCAGTAAGAGATGGGAGAGCGGCTATAATTCACCCCTCCACTTT. This chain connects TRBV19 to TRBJ1-6; D gene uncertain. The CDR3 runs to 16 residues. V was clipped by 7 bases and J by 3 bases, with 16 bases between them. The germline CDR1 and CDR2 sequences are LNHDA and SQIVND (reference sequence).

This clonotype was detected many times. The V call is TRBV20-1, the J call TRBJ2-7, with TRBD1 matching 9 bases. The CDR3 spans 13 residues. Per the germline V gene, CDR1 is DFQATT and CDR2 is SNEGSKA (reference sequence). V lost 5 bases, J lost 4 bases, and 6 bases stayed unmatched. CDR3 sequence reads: CSAFRDRAYEQYF. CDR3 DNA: TGCAGTGCTTTCCGGGACAGGGCATACGAGCAGTACTTC.

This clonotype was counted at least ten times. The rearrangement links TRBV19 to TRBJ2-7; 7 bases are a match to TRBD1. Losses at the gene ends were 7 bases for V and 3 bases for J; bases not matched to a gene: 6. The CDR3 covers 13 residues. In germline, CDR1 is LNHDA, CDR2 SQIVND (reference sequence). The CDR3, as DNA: TGTGCCAGTACCTCGACAGGGAACTACGAGCAGTACTTC. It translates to CASTSTGNYEQYF.

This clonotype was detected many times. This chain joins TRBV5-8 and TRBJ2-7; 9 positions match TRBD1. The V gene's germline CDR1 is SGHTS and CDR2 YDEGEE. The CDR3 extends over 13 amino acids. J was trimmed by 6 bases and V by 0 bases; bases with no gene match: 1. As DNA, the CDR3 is TGTGCCAGCAGCTTGGTGGACAGGGGCGAGCAGTACTTC. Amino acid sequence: CASSLVDRGEQYF.

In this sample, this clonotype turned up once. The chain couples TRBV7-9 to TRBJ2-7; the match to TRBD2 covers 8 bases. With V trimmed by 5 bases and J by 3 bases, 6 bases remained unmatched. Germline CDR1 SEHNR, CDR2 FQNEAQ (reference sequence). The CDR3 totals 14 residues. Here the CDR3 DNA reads TGTGCCAGCAGCCCCTACGGGGGGGGCTACGAGCAGTACTTC. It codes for CASSPYGGGYEQYF.

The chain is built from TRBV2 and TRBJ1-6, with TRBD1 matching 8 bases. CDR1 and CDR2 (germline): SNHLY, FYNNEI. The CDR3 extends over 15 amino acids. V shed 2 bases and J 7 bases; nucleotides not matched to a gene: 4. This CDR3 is CASSERQGTNSPLHF. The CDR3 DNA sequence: TGTGCCAGCAGTGAAAGACAGGGGACGAATTCACCCCTCCACTTT.

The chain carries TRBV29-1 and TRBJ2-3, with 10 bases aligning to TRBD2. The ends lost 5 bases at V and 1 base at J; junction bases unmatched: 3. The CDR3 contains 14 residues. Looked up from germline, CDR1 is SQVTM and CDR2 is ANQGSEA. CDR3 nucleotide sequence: TGCAGCGTTAAAGGGACTAGCGGCACAGATACGCAGTATTTT. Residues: CSVKGTSGTDTQYF.

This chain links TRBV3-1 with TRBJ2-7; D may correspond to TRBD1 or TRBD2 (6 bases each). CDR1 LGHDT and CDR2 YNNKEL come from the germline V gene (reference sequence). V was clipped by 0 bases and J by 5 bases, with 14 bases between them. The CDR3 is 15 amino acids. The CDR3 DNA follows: TGTGCCAGCAGCCAAGATCTGACGGGGGCGGACGAGCAGTACTTC. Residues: CASSQDLTGADEQYF.

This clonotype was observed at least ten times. The CDR3, as DNA: TGTGCCAGCATTACAACAGGGTACACTGAAGCTTTCTTT. As protein: CASITTGYTEAFF. This chain links TRBV25-1 with TRBJ1-1, with D maybe TRBD1 (6 bases). The CDR3 runs 13 residues. Trimming stripped 7 bases from V and 3 bases from J, with 12 bases between. Looked up from germline, CDR1 is MGHDK and CDR2 is SYGVNS.

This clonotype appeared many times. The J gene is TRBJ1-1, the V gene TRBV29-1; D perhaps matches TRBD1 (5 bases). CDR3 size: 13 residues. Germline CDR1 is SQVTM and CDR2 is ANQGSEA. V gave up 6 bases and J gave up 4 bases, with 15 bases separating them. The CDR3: CSVALGGSTEAFF. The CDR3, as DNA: TGCAGCGTAGCCCTCGGGGGGAGCACTGAAGCTTTCTTT.

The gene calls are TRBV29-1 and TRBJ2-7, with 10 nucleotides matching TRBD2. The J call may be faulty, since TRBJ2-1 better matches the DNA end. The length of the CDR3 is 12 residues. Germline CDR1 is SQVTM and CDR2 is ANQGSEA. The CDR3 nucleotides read TGCAGCGTTACTAGCGGGACCGATGAGCAGTTCTTC. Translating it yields CSVTSGTDEQFF.